This TCR beta chain was obtained from a study of blood T cell repertoires in COVID-19. The overall study: Samples of COVID-19 (acute and convalescent) were obtained from the United States, Italy and Spain. Sources were T cells, B-cell-depleted T cells, or PBMCs; the material itself was cDNA or gDNA.

As handled by the study authors: Amplification from reference gene primers served as the basis for estimated nucleated cell counts. The data were produced by immunoSEQ multiplex PCR, yet TCRdb's version contains in-frame clones alone and is incomplete. Clone size and V and J calls were adopted from that table, with D and trimming inferred from the DNA. Among about 73,000 clones listed, roughly 90% were seen once. The CDR3 spans 14 residues. The germline V gene encodes CDR1 SEHNR and CDR2 FQNEAQ (reference sequence). V shed 8 bases and J shed 7 bases, with 15 bases lying between them. Material: peripheral blood. The chain recombines TRBV7-9 with TRBJ1-6, with D perhaps matching TRBD1 (6 bases). The receptor's source is a woman of 80 years or more with active or convalescent COVID-19. The CDR3: CASQPGGLNSPLHF. The CDR3 nucleotides read TGTGCCAGCCAACCGGGGGGGCTGAATTCACCCCTCCACTTT.